The source of this T cell receptor (beta chain) is a study of T cell repertoires in cytomegalovirus infection (dated by TCRdb to about 2019). About the study as a whole: The peptide stimulations were aimed at well-studied HLA-B-restricted epitopes as well as recently identified HLA-C-restricted CMV epitopes, whose presentation resists viral immunomodulation. The HLA type of each donor mattered for the analysis, because public TCR beta signatures pointed to carriage of CMV infection along with the matching HLA type. The research as a whole found: In the ex vivo response, HLA-C-restricted CMV-specific TCR beta clonotypes were dominant, and in two of eight donors the single most frequent clonotype came from this HLA-C-restricted group. Cumulative frequency of public TCR beta family members discriminated carriers of CMV infection plus the relevant HLA type in this cohort and an independent roughly 340-donor cohort.

Per the publication, the treatment or condition label means: in vitro stimulation with specific CMV peptide epitopes to enrich CMV-specific T cells. Here V drops 2 bases and J drops 10 bases, and the junction holds 17 bases not matched to any gene. From the germline V gene, CDR1 is MDHEN and CDR2 is SYDVKM. Spanning cysteine to phenylalanine, the CDR3 consists of 17 amino acids. The retained sequence is limited to the CDR3, 51 bases, with the frame set at the first base. Concerning this clonotype itself: What antigen it recognizes has not been identified. No much larger clone exists at a distance of one base, and base qualities are not known.

Reads for this sample came from an Illumina HiSeq 1500. TCRdb applied fastp at Q25 and MiXCR to the public reads, then kept only in-frame beta chains. Entries are consolidated by CDR3 protein sequence, retaining the most common genes and DNA. The sample records around 770,000 distinct CDR3 sequences, 25% to 30% of which are singletons. The ten largest clonotypes hold less than 15% of the sample. The TCR comes from a human donor in good health (CMV status not recorded). Some clones in this sample may be carry-over from other donors' samples. The sequence is built from TRBV28 and TRBJ2-1, with 7 central nucleotides matching TRBD1. This specimen consisted of cultured CD8+ T cells from PBMCs, obtained from culture after CMV antigen stimulation. This receptor carries the CDR3 CASSLDGTGAGNMEQFF. The DNA is TGTGCCAGCAGTTTAGACGGTACAGGGGCAGGCAATATGGAGCAGTTCTTC.